These 20 T cell receptor beta chains were sequenced from one sample in a study of blood T cells in healthy people across ages. Alongside a J-beta primer mix, a sample-barcoded 5' primer served in a second PCR lasting roughly 7 to 12 cycles. TCRdb ran MiXCR on the 5' RACE reads and lists one entry per CDR3 protein. The sample lists about a million distinct CDR3 sequences, 45% to 60% occurring once. Sequencing was performed on blood. The receptor set was obtained from an older woman in good health.

The chain carries TRBV30 and TRBJ2-5; 9 nucleotides align to TRBD1. Looked up from germline, CDR1 is GTSNPN and CDR2 is SVGIG (reference sequence). V shed 6 bases, J shed 5 bases, and the junction held 10 bases outside the gene matches. The CDR3 is made up of 14 amino acids. The CDR3 protein is CACLPGQGIETQYF. The DNA of the CDR3 is TGTGCCTGCCTCCCGGGACAGGGTATCGAGACCCAGTACTTC.

This clonotype was counted ten times or more. The V call is TRBV7-2, the J call TRBJ2-5, with D perhaps matching TRBD2 (6 bases). This CDR3 is 13 amino acids long. The ends were cut back, 5 bases at V and 5 bases at J, with 12 bases in the middle. Germline-derived CDR1 and CDR2 are SGHTA and FQGNSA. The CDR3 loop reads CASSTGLRETQYF. CDR3 DNA sequence: TGTGCCAGCAGCACGGGACTGAGGGAGACCCAGTACTTC.

The V gene is TRBV6-5, the J gene TRBJ2-7; TRBD1 aligns across 10 bases. J was trimmed by 7 bases and V by 3 bases; bases with no gene match: 9. Per germline, CDR1 MNHEY and CDR2 SVGAGI. This CDR3 is 15 amino acids long. Here the CDR3 reads CASSYDRGQYNEQYF. The CDR3 coding sequence is TGTGCCAGCAGTTATGACAGGGGGCAATACAATGAGCAGTACTTC.

The chain is built from TRBV10-3 and TRBJ2-3, with 13 bases identical to TRBD2. V shed 0 bases and J 5 bases; nucleotides not matched to a gene: 2. The CDR3 is 16 amino acids. The germline V gene has CDR1 ENHRY and CDR2 SYGVKD. For the CDR3, the DNA is TGTGCCATCAGTGAGTCAACTAGCGGGAGGGTAGATACGCAGTATTTT. It specifies CAISESTSGRVDTQYF.

This clonotype was seen a few times. The chain couples TRBV5-1 to TRBJ2-5; tentative D call: TRBD2 (5 bases). The ends were cut back, 8 bases at V and 1 base at J, with 12 bases in the middle. The CDR3 covers 13 residues. CDR1 SGHRS and CDR2 YFSETQ come from the germline V gene. This CDR3 reads CARRESGQETQYF. As DNA, the CDR3 is TGCGCCAGGAGAGAGAGCGGCCAAGAGACCCAGTACTTC.

This clonotype occurred a few times. V gene TRBV11-2 combines with J gene TRBJ2-5, with 9 bases matching TRBD1. The J call may be in error: the DNA end matches TRBJ2-7 better. Germline CDR1 reads SGHAT; CDR2 reads FQNNGV. The CDR3 totals 15 residues. The CDR3 DNA reads TGTGCCAGCAGATCCCGGGGGACAGGGCGCTACGAGCAGTACTTC. Amino acid sequence: CASRSRGTGRYEQYF.

This clonotype was counted once. The genes are TRBV14 and TRBJ2-7; D is perhaps TRBD1 (6 bases). V was shortened by 4 bases and J by 4 bases, with 11 bases between the two germline ends. The CDR3 spans 13 residues. The germline CDR1 and CDR2 sequences are SGHDN and FVKESK. The CDR3 here is CASSRADRYEQYF. Here the CDR3 DNA reads TGTGCCAGCAGCCGAGCCGACAGGTACGAGCAGTACTTC.

The V call is TRBV7-3, the J call TRBJ2-1; tentatively, D is TRBD1 or TRBD2 (6 bases each). Deletions cut 5 bases from V and 5 bases from J, with 16 bases between. Germline V CDR1 and CDR2: SGHTA, FQGTGA. CDR3 size: 15 residues. The CDR3 loop reads CASSTAWGADNEQFF. CDR3 coding DNA: TGTGCCAGCAGCACCGCCTGGGGGGCCGACAATGAGCAGTTCTTC.

The rearrangement uses TRBV7-2 and TRBJ2-7; D is uncertain. This CDR3 is 16 amino acids long. Germline V gene lookup returns CDR1 SGHTA and CDR2 FQGNSA. Trimming took off 1 base at V and 0 bases at J, with 13 bases between the two ends. The CDR3 region is CASSLVPGVGSYEQYF. CDR3 coding DNA: TGTGCCAGCAGCTTAGTCCCGGGCGTCGGCTCCTACGAGCAGTACTTC. Together with reference TRBV7-2 and TRBJ2-7, the CDR3 gives the full variable domain: GAGVSQSPSNKVTEKGKDVELRCDPISGHTALYWYRQSLGQGLEFLIYFQGNSAPDKSGLPSDRFSAERTGGSVSTLTIQRTQQEDSAVYLCASSLVPGVGSYEQYFGPGTRLTVT.

This clonotype was seen a handful of times. This sequence joins TRBV6-2 or TRBV6-3 and TRBJ2-2; 9 nucleotides align to TRBD1. CDR3 length: 19 amino acids. Trimming took 6 bases from V and 5 from J; bases not matched to a gene: 19. Germline V lookup: CDR1 MNHEY, CDR2 SVGEGT. The CDR3 region has the DNA TGTGCCAGCAGCCCCGGGACAGGGCAATTACGATCGTGGACCGGGGAGCTGTTTTTT. Translation: CASSPGTGQLRSWTGELFF.

The CDR3, as DNA: TGCGCCAGCAGCTTGGATGGCAGGGTAGGGGATACGCAGTATTTT. It codes for CASSLDGRVGDTQYF. V usage is TRBV5-1 and J usage is TRBJ2-3, with D maybe TRBD1 (5 bases). The germline gives CDR1 SGHRS, CDR2 YFSETQ. The CDR3 consists of 15 residues. Deletions cut 0 bases from V and 6 bases from J, with 14 bases between. Full variable domain (outside the CDR3, taken from reference TRBV5-1 and TRBJ2-3): KAGVTQTPRYLIKTRGQQVTLSCSPISGHRSVSWYQQTPGQGLQFLFEYFSETQRNKGNFPGRFSGRQFSNSRSEMNVSTLELGDSALYLCASSLDGRVGDTQYFGPGTRLTVL.

The chain carries TRBV7-3 and TRBJ2-6; 7 bases are shared with TRBD1. CDR1 and CDR2 from the germline V gene are SGHTA and FQGTGA. The CDR3 runs 16 residues. V was pared by 4 bases and J by 3 bases, with 6 bases of the junction left unmatched. CDR3 DNA: TGTGCCAGCAGCTCGACAGGGATCAGTGGGGCCAACGTCCTGACTTTC. Its translation: CASSSTGISGANVLTF.

The rearrangement joins TRBV29-1 to TRBJ2-2; D is unresolved. CDR3 length: 15 amino acids. V was pared by 7 bases and J by 4 bases, with 19 bases between. Germline-derived CDR1 and CDR2 are SQVTM and ANQGSEA. The CDR3: CSATHNPAFTGELFF. CDR3 coding DNA: TGCAGCGCCACCCACAACCCAGCTTTCACCGGGGAGCTGTTTTTT.

J is TRBJ1-1 and V is TRBV14; D is perhaps TRBD1 (6 bases). Looked up from germline, CDR1 is SGHDN and CDR2 is FVKESK. V lost 1 base and J 1 base, leaving 19 bases between the germline ends. This CDR3 contains 18 residues. CDR3 nucleotides: TGTGCCAGCAGCCAAGTAACAGGGTTCTGGGCACAGAACACTGAAGCTTTCTTT. This translates into CASSQVTGFWAQNTEAFF.

The rearrangement joins TRBV20-1 to TRBJ2-3, with 10 bases that match TRBD2. CDR1 is DFQATT, CDR2 SNEGSKA, per germline (reference sequence). CDR3 length equals 14 residues. Trimming took 5 bases from V and 6 from J; bases not matched to a gene: 8. In DNA, the CDR3 is TGCAGTGCTCCCGGGCTAGCGGGAGTTGATACGCAGTATTTT. Translated, it gives CSAPGLAGVDTQYF.

V gene TRBV20-1 combines with J gene TRBJ2-7; 9 nucleotides align to TRBD1. The CDR3 length is 13 residues. Germline CDR1 reads DFQATT; CDR2 reads SNEGSKA (reference sequence). Germline trimming cut 5 bases from V and 2 bases from J; bases unmatched to any gene: 4. CDR3 amino acids: CSAPRQGAYEQYF. The DNA of the CDR3 is TGCAGTGCTCCTCGACAGGGGGCCTACGAGCAGTACTTC.

This clonotype has just one count. The V call is TRBV7-7, the J call TRBJ2-2, with 11 bases aligning to TRBD2. The V and J ends lost 3 bases and 6 bases, in that order; junction bases with no gene match: 3. CDR1 and CDR2 from the germline V gene are SSHAT and FNYEAQ (reference sequence). CDR3 size: 15 residues. The chain's CDR3 is CASSLTSGIAGELFF. The CDR3 DNA sequence: TGTGCCAGCAGCTTGACTAGCGGGATCGCCGGGGAGCTGTTTTTT. The full variable domain, with the rest looked up from reference TRBV7-7 and TRBJ2-2, is GAGVSQSPRYKVTKRGQDVTLRCDPISSHATLYWYQQALGQGPEFLTYFNYEAQPDKSGLPSDRFSAERPEGSISTLTIQRTEQRDSAMYRCASSLTSGIAGELFFGEGSRLTVL.

This clonotype was found many times. The chain recombines TRBV29-1 with TRBJ1-5; D not resolved. CDR1 and CDR2 (germline): SQVTM, ANQGSEA. The V and J ends lost 3 bases and 0 bases respectively, with 9 bases between them. CDR3 length: 14 residues. CDR3 DNA sequence: TGCAGCGTTGATAAACGGAATAGCAATCAGCCCCAGCATTTT. This gives the protein CSVDKRNSNQPQHF.

The V gene is TRBV11-2, the J gene TRBJ2-1; 8 bases are shared with TRBD2. The CDR3 is 14 residues long. Germline V CDR1 and CDR2: SGHAT, FQNNGV. V was pared by 3 bases and J by 6 bases, with 4 bases of the junction left unmatched. As DNA, the CDR3 is TGTGCCAGCAGCTTGGGGGGGACTAGCAATGAGCAGTTCTTC. Residues: CASSLGGTSNEQFF.

This chain connects TRBV6-2 or TRBV6-3 to TRBJ2-3; 11 nucleotides agree with TRBD1. The V gene's germline CDR1 is MNHEY and CDR2 SVGEGT. The CDR3 extends over 15 amino acids. The trim removed 6 bases at V and 5 bases at J, leaving 7 bases unmatched. CDR3 amino acids: CASRRTGGKRDTQYF. DNA of the CDR3: TGTGCCAGCAGACGGACAGGGGGCAAGAGAGATACGCAGTATTTT.